A selection of T cell receptor beta chains follows, all from one sample in a study of blood T cell repertoires in COVID-19. Assay: immunoSEQ multiplex PCR; the TCRdb copy retains only in-frame clones and omits some. The table includes 90,000 to 120,000 clones, around 89% detected once. Sequenced: peripheral blood. These receptors were collected from a man aged 35 to 55 with active or convalescent COVID-19. Both conserved end residues are part of each CDR3. Each record gives: V gene, CDR3 protein.

V: TRBV18
CDR3: CASSPPVPGSTEAFF

V: TRBV6-1
CDR3: CASSELVAGGQETQYF

V: TRBV28
CDR3: CASSLTGLGQGWIRAYQPQHF

V: TRBV9
CDR3: CASSPSGGSSYNEQFF

V: TRBV5-1
CDR3: CASSFSTTGYGNTIYF

V: TRBV7-9
CDR3: CASSFPLHGTFYEQYF

V: TRBV10-3
CDR3: CAISELAYEQYF

V: TRBV28
CDR3: CASRNQGSSGGYTF

V: TRBV28
CDR3: CASSYPLSGRSLYEQYF

V: TRBV7-2
CDR3: CASSRTFSQPQHF

V: TRBV15
CDR3: CATSRASSGVTGELFF

V: TRBV2
CDR3: CASKREAPGEQYF

V: TRBV7-3
CDR3: CASSSMGGTDTQYF

V: TRBV5-8
CDR3: CASSLGQGKNQPQHF

V: TRBV18
CDR3: CASSPVQGSYEQYF

V: TRBV18
CDR3: CASSMGKGPSYEQYF

V: TRBV7-2
CDR3: CASSPGLAYNEQFF

V: TRBV19
CDR3: CASSDGPGGRSPNVLTF

V: TRBV19
CDR3: CASSIDQRRVYGYTF

V: TRBV29-1
CDR3: CSVTSGTGKNTEAFF

V: TRBV6-2/TRBV6-3
CDR3: CASSYPTWDSRSYEQYF

V: TRBV6-2/TRBV6-3
CDR3: CASSLSGSAYEQYF

V: TRBV6-5
CDR3: CASSRRQGAEAFF

V: TRBV18
CDR3: CASFKTGGDYGYTF

V: TRBV7-2
CDR3: CASSLREGNEQFF

V: TRBV10-3
CDR3: CAISAGTTNTGELFF

V: TRBV3-1/TRBV3-2
CDR3: CASSQMASADTQYF

V: TRBV6-2/TRBV6-3
CDR3: CASSTRDTEAFF

V: TRBV28
CDR3: CASRTGGNSPLHF

V: TRBV28
CDR3: CASILGTGVYEQYF

V: TRBV28
CDR3: CASSRWDIPYEQYF

V: TRBV7-9
CDR3: CASISEEGNAADTQYF

V: TRBV7-3
CDR3: CASSLGTDRYGYTF

V: TRBV6-4
CDR3: CASSEARGDIQYF

V: TRBV6-5
CDR3: CASNLAGLNEQFF

V: TRBV28
CDR3: CASSLQVTNYGYTF

V: TRBV28
CDR3: CASSPMGLPPSSYNEQFF

V: TRBV2
CDR3: CASSSSGNPYGYTF

V: TRBV30
CDR3: CAWKESTEAFF

V: TRBV12-3/TRBV12-4
CDR3: CASSDAHSTEAFF

V: TRBV5-4
CDR3: CASSRDRTPRYGYTF